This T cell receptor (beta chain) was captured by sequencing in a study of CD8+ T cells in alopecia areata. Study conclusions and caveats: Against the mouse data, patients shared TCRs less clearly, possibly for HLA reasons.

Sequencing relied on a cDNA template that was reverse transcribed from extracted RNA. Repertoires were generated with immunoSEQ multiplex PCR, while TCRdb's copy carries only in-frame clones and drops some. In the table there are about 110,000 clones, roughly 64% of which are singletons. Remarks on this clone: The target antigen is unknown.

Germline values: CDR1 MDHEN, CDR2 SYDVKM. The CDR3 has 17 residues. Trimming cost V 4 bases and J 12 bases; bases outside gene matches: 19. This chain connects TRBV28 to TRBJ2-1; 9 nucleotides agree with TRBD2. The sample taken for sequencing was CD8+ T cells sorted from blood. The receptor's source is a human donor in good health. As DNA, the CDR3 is TGTGCCAGCAGTTGGGGCTCCTTGGCGGGGGGGCCAGGTGGGCAGTTCTTC. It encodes CASSWGSLAGGPGGQFF.